Each of the 16 T cell receptor beta chains below was sequenced from the same sample in a study of identical twins. TCRdb independently ran MiXCR on the 5' RACE reads; one entry per CDR3 protein. The table includes roughly 470,000 distinct CDR3 sequences, around an eighth detected once. These same data were also listed under a study on yellow fever vaccine responses in identical twins.

Input material: CD4+ T cells sorted from blood. These receptor sequences come from a woman aged 18-35 years in good health.

The rearrangement uses TRBV6-1 and TRBJ2-2; 10 bases agree with TRBD2. CDR1 and CDR2 (germline): MNHNS, SASEGT. V shed 6 bases, J shed 3 bases, and the junction held 4 bases outside the gene matches. The CDR3 contains 15 residues. Here the CDR3 reads CASSDGTSDTGELFF. The CDR3 nucleotides read TGTGCCAGCAGCGACGGGACTAGCGACACCGGGGAGCTGTTTTTT.

This clonotype was found many times. The chain joins TRBV28 to TRBJ1-5; 9 nucleotides match TRBD1. The CDR3 spans 14 residues. The V segment lost 10 bases and the J segment 3 bases; nucleotides outside the gene matches: 7. Looked up from germline, CDR1 is MDHEN and CDR2 is SYDVKM. The CDR3 sequence: CATWTGVNNQPQHF. For the CDR3, the DNA is TGTGCCACTTGGACAGGGGTAAACAATCAGCCCCAGCATTTT.

This clonotype occurred many times. CDR3 in amino acids: CASRLGVTDTQYF. DNA of the CDR3: TGCGCCAGCAGGCTTGGGGTCACAGATACGCAGTATTTT. This chain uses TRBV5-1 with TRBJ2-3; D not resolved. CDR3 length: 13 residues. V lost 5 bases to trimming and J lost 2 bases, with 9 bases between them. Germline V gives CDR1 SGHRS, CDR2 YFSETQ.

V gene TRBV2 combines with J gene TRBJ1-6, with TRBD1 matching 10 bases. In germline, CDR1 is SNHLY, CDR2 FYNNEI. This CDR3 spans 15 amino acids. The trim removed 3 bases at V and 8 bases at J, leaving 4 bases unmatched. The CDR3 region is CASSEGTGVHSPLHF. The CDR3 DNA follows: TGTGCCAGCAGTGAGGGGACAGGGGTTCATTCACCCCTCCACTTT.

This clonotype turned up a few times. This chain joins TRBV7-9 and TRBJ2-2, with D possibly being TRBD2 (6 bases). This CDR3 is built from 17 residues. With 4 bases removed from V and 1 base from J, the gap between germline ends came to 16 bases. CDR1 is SEHNR, CDR2 FQNEAQ, per germline (reference sequence). In DNA, the CDR3 is TGTGCCAGCAGCTCCCAAGGGACTTCCAAGAACACCGGGGAGCTGTTTTTT. Its protein is CASSSQGTSKNTGELFF.

This clonotype was recorded a few times. The J gene is TRBJ2-2, the V gene TRBV3-1; 9 bases are a match to TRBD1. There are 15 residues in the CDR3. Germline assignment: CDR1 LGHDT and CDR2 YNNKEL (reference sequence). Trimming took 4 bases from V and 7 from J; bases not matched to a gene: 7. DNA of the CDR3: TGTGCCAGCAGCCTTGGGACAGGGATGAACGGGGAGCTGTTTTTT. It yields the protein CASSLGTGMNGELFF.

This rearrangement joins TRBV4-1 to TRBJ2-5, with D uncertain. Per germline, CDR1 MGHRA and CDR2 YSYEKL. The length of the CDR3 is 13 residues. V was pared by 5 bases and J by 1 base, with 8 bases between. DNA for the CDR3: TGCGCCAGCAGCTGGGCTATCCAAGAGACCCAGTACTTC. Its translation is CASSWAIQETQYF.

This clonotype was seen ten or more times. The chain employs TRBV4-2 and TRBJ2-7, with 11 bases identical to TRBD1. Germline CDR1 LGHNA, CDR2 YNFKEQ. This CDR3 spans 16 amino acids. V shed 4 bases and J 7 bases; nucleotides not matched to a gene: 12. The CDR3 protein is CASSLAGTGGKREQYF. CDR3 coding DNA: TGTGCCAGCAGCCTCGCTGGGACAGGGGGAAAAAGGGAGCAGTACTTC.

This clonotype appeared a few times. The chain combines TRBV9 with TRBJ2-5, with TRBD1 matching 9 bases. Germline lookup yields CDR1 SGDLS and CDR2 YYNGEE. This CDR3 spans 14 amino acids. Germline trimming cut 8 bases from V and 4 bases from J; bases unmatched to any gene: 9. DNA for the CDR3: TGTGCCAGACAGGGGGCGCGGTTCGGAGAGACCCAGTACTTC. This gives the protein CARQGARFGETQYF. The whole variable domain, filled in from reference TRBV9 and TRBJ2-5, reads DSGVTQTPKHLITATGQRVTLRCSPRSGDLSVYWYQQSLDQGLQFLIQYYNGEERAKGNILERFSAQQFPDLHSELNLSSLELGDSALYFCARQGARFGETQYFGPGTRLLVL.

The rearrangement links TRBV4-1 to TRBJ2-7, with unresolved D. The germline CDR1 and CDR2 sequences are MGHRA and YSYEKL. Trimming pared 2 bases from V and 3 bases from J, leaving 8 bases between. This CDR3 has 13 residues. In nucleotides, the CDR3 is TGCGCCAGCAGCCAAACAAGGTACTACGAGCAGTACTTC. It codes for CASSQTRYYEQYF.

This clonotype was picked up many times. The genes are TRBV5-1 and TRBJ2-2, with D possibly TRBD1 on 6 matching bases. CDR3 size: 14 residues. V lost 3 bases and J 6 bases, leaving 12 bases between the germline ends. CDR1 is SGHRS, CDR2 YFSETQ, per germline. CDR3 coding DNA: TGCGCCAGCAGCTCGCGTACAGGGCCCGGGGAGCTGTTTTTT. Translation gives CASSSRTGPGELFF.

This clonotype was recorded a few times. V gene TRBV9 combines with J gene TRBJ2-5; TRBD2 matches at 10 bases. CDR3 length equals 16 residues. The J segment lost 1 base and the V segment lost 0 bases, leaving 3 bases of the junction unmatched. Germline loops: CDR1 SGDLS, CDR2 YYNGEE. The CDR3 protein is CASSVAVAGGQETQYF. The CDR3 nucleotides read TGTGCCAGCAGCGTAGCAGTAGCGGGGGGCCAAGAGACCCAGTACTTC. Filled out from reference TRBV9 and TRBJ2-5, the complete variable domain reads DSGVTQTPKHLITATGQRVTLRCSPRSGDLSVYWYQQSLDQGLQFLIQYYNGEERAKGNILERFSAQQFPDLHSELNLSSLELGDSALYFCASSVAVAGGQETQYFGPGTRLLVL.

This clonotype was seen ten or more times. V usage is TRBV20-1 and J usage is TRBJ1-1; D call uncertain. Germline V gene lookup returns CDR1 DFQATT and CDR2 SNEGSKA (reference sequence). This CDR3 is built from 16 residues. The germline V and J ends were trimmed by 6 bases and 4 bases, with 24 bases remaining between them. In DNA form, the CDR3 reads TGCAGTGCGACTCCCCCATTGAGTGGGTGGGCCACTGAAGCTTTCTTT. Translating gives CSATPPLSGWATEAFF.

This clonotype appeared a few times. This chain uses TRBV2 with TRBJ2-7; 7 nucleotides line up with TRBD1. The CDR3 runs 13 residues. The trim removed 4 bases at V and 4 bases at J, leaving 4 bases unmatched. Germline CDR1 is SNHLY and CDR2 is FYNNEI. CDR3 protein: CASSVETGYEQYF. The DNA of the CDR3 is TGTGCCAGCAGTGTCGAGACAGGGTACGAGCAGTACTTC.

In its sample, this clonotype was seen many times. The chain links TRBV5-1 to TRBJ2-1; 8 bases are a match to TRBD2. Germline assignment: CDR1 SGHRS and CDR2 YFSETQ. The CDR3 sequence is 13 residues long. The junction had 6 bases not matched to a gene; V was cut back by 6 bases and J by 7 bases. CDR3 sequence reads: CASTQTSVNEQFF. In DNA, the CDR3 is TGCGCCAGCACACAGACTAGCGTGAATGAGCAGTTCTTC.

The rearrangement joins TRBV11-2 to TRBJ1-1, with no clear D. The V and J ends lost 5 bases and 1 base respectively, with 11 bases between them. This CDR3 contains 14 residues. CDR1 and CDR2 (germline): SGHAT, FQNNGV. CDR3 protein: CASSQTVGNTEAFF. For the CDR3, the DNA is TGTGCCAGCAGCCAGACGGTGGGGAACACTGAAGCTTTCTTT.